This entry describes one T cell receptor beta chain. CDR3 length: 12 amino acids. V was trimmed by 3 bases and J by 3 bases, leaving 9 bases between them. Germline CDR1 reads SQVTM; CDR2 reads ANQGSEA. This specimen belongs to a study of blood T cell repertoires in COVID-19. Study-wide background: Researchers got acute and convalescent COVID-19 samples from the United States, Italy and Spain. PBMCs, B-cell-depleted T cells, or T cells provided the cDNA or gDNA that made up the material.

Per the study methods: It was from reference gene primer amplification that nucleated cell counts were estimated. The method was immunoSEQ multiplex PCR; TCRdb's version includes in-frame clones alone and lacks a portion of them. That table supplies the V and J calls and clone size; D and trimming were determined from the DNA. The table records about 69,000 clones, around 90% of them present only once. The rearrangement joins TRBV29-1 to TRBJ2-7, with D possibly being TRBD1 (6 bases). The sequence was collected from a man in his forties or fifties with acute or convalescent COVID-19. The sequenced material came from peripheral blood. CDR3: CSVESRGYEQYF. The CDR3 DNA reads as TGCAGCGTTGAGAGCAGGGGCTACGAGCAGTACTTC.